The clone carrying this T cell receptor beta chain was picked up a small number of times. Its antigen is unidentified. The data belong to a study of memory CD4+ T cells and cytomegalovirus serostatus. At the level of the study: This sample comes from healthy Belgian adults, about 10 CMV seropositive, roughly 22 seronegative.

Produced via immunoSEQ multiplex PCR; TCRdb's table is partial and in-frame only. The sample includes around 57,000 clones, around three quarters of them seen just once. The CDR3 loop spans 12 amino acids. Germline CDR1 is KGHSH and CDR2 is LQKENI. V shed 6 bases and J shed 5 bases, with 10 bases lying between them. The sort gate was single viable CD3+CD4+CD8-CD45RO+ cells for memory CD4+ T cells. After thawing, CD4+ T cells were positively selected. Study-level results: Each of 65 to 75 CMV-associated TCRbeta sequences occurred in one to five individuals.

Material for sequencing was memory CD4+ T cells from blood. This TCR was sampled from an adult in good health and CMV-seronegative. Some clones in this sample may be carry-over from other donors' samples. V usage is TRBV18 and J usage is TRBJ2-5; D is ambiguous. The CDR3 nucleotides are TGTGCCAGCTCTTCCTCGGAGGAGACCCAGTACTTC. Residues: CASSSSEETQYF.